A single sample is the source of the 31 T cell receptor beta chains below, sequenced in a study of T cell changes during pregnancy in multiple sclerosis. The table came from immunoSEQ multiplex PCR; TCRdb's copy has only in-frame clones and leaves some out. The sample contains tens of thousands of clones, about 91% of which appear only once. Sequencing used CD8+ T cells from peripheral blood mononuclear cells, obtained in the third trimester of pregnancy. All receptors derive from a female donor with multiple sclerosis, enrolled in a pregnancy study.

The chain has TRBV12-5 and TRBJ1-1; D call uncertain. The germline V and J ends were trimmed by 6 bases and 1 base, with 6 bases remaining between them. The CDR3 extends over 12 amino acids. Germline V CDR1 and CDR2: LGHNT, FRNRAP. CDR3: CASGVWNTEAFF. The DNA for the CDR3 is TGTGCTAGTGGCGTATGGAACACTGAAGCTTTCTTT.

This rearrangement joins TRBV6-5 to TRBJ2-7; D call uncertain. Germline V lookup: CDR1 MNHEY, CDR2 SVGAGI. The CDR3 loop spans 11 amino acids. Trimming stripped 3 bases from V and 5 bases from J, with 5 bases between. CDR3 DNA sequence: TGTGCCAGCAGTTATTCCGACGAGCAGTACTTC. Its translation is CASSYSDEQYF.

CDR3 sequence reads: CASSSRRPGTRRDEQYF. As DNA, the CDR3 is TGTGCCAGCAGCTCCCGACGCCCGGGGACTAGGAGGGACGAGCAGTACTTC. The chain has TRBV7-9 and TRBJ2-7, with TRBD2 matching 8 bases. Germline V gene data show CDR1 as SEHNR and CDR2 as FQNEAQ (reference sequence). CDR3 length: 17 residues. With 4 bases clipped from V and 5 bases from J, the junction kept 16 bases outside the gene matches.

This clone has a single count. CDR3 coding DNA: TGTGCCAGCAGTCCGCGGACAGGGGGGAACGAGCAGTACTTC. This codes for CASSPRTGGNEQYF. V and J are TRBV27 and TRBJ2-7, with 10 bases that match TRBD1. This CDR3 has 14 amino acids. Germline CDR1 MNHEY, CDR2 SMNVEV (reference sequence). V lost 5 bases, J lost 5 bases, and 6 bases stayed unmatched.

V gene TRBV10-3 combines with J gene TRBJ2-7, with 9 bases aligning to TRBD1. This CDR3 has 12 amino acids. V shed 6 bases and J 5 bases; nucleotides not matched to a gene: 2. Germline V lookup: CDR1 ENHRY, CDR2 SYGVKD. CDR3 sequence reads: CAIRRTGDEQYF. The CDR3 DNA reads TGTGCCATCAGGAGGACAGGGGACGAGCAGTACTTC.

This clone came up a few times. This sequence joins TRBV7-3 and TRBJ2-7; TRBD2 might be the D (5 bases). The CDR3 sequence is 13 residues long. From germline, CDR1 is SGHTA and CDR2 FQGTGA. The germline V and J ends were trimmed by 2 bases and 0 bases, with 5 bases remaining between them. CDR3: CASSLDYSYEQYF. The CDR3, as DNA: TGTGCCAGCAGCTTAGACTACTCCTACGAGCAGTACTTC.

This chain uses TRBV9 with TRBJ1-1, with 9 bases fitting TRBD1. The trim removed 3 bases at V and 1 base at J, leaving 1 base unmatched. The CDR3 covers 14 residues. Per germline, CDR1 SGDLS and CDR2 YYNGEE. The chain's CDR3 is CASSGQGENTEAFF. The CDR3, as DNA: TGTGCCAGCAGCGGACAGGGGGAGAACACTGAAGCTTTCTTT.

The rearrangement uses TRBV19 and TRBJ2-7; 7 bases are a match to TRBD2. The ends lost 4 bases at V and 5 bases at J; junction bases unmatched: 11. This CDR3 region has 15 residues. Germline CDR1 reads LNHDA; CDR2 reads SQIVND (reference sequence). As DNA, the CDR3 is TGTGCCAGTAGTACCTCACGGGGGGTTCAGGACGAGCAGTACTTC. Translation gives CASSTSRGVQDEQYF.

This clone was detected only a few times. The V call is TRBV19, the J call TRBJ1-6, with D maybe TRBD1 (5 bases). The V gene lost 7 bases and the J gene lost 8 bases, with 12 bases spanning the gap. CDR3 length: 13 residues. Germline V gives CDR1 LNHDA, CDR2 SQIVND (reference sequence). The CDR3 DNA is TGTGCCAGTATGGGGGGGTTTCATTCACCCCTCCACTTT. Protein product: CASMGGFHSPLHF.

This clone was recorded a few times. This sequence joins TRBV5-1 and TRBJ1-1; tentative D call: TRBD1 (5 bases). Trimming left V 4 bases short and J 1 base short, with 11 bases between. The CDR3 contains 14 residues. CDR1 SGHRS and CDR2 YFSETQ come from the germline V gene. The CDR3 region has the DNA TGCGCCAGCAGCCGGGGGGGTACGAACACTGAAGCTTTCTTT. Its protein is CASSRGGTNTEAFF.

The rearrangement uses TRBV5-6 and TRBJ2-7; D remains unclear. Trimming pared 4 bases from V and 3 bases from J, leaving 14 bases between. CDR1 and CDR2 from the germline V gene are SGHDT and YYEEEE. This CDR3 is built from 14 residues. In DNA, the CDR3 is TGTGCCAGCAGCAAGACTCTCCAGATCTACGAGCAGTACTTC. The encoded protein is CASSKTLQIYEQYF.

The chain employs TRBV7-6 and TRBJ2-1; 7 nucleotides match TRBD2. Germline V gene sequence: CDR1 SGHVS, CDR2 FNYEAQ. CDR3 length: 15 residues. The J segment lost 6 bases and the V segment lost 1 base, leaving 6 bases of the junction unmatched. This CDR3 reads CASSLVRDYRNEQFF. The CDR3 bases are TGTGCCAGCAGCTTAGTCCGGGACTATCGCAATGAGCAGTTCTTC.

The V and J genes are TRBV7-2 and TRBJ2-7; 9 bases align to TRBD2. The junction had 6 bases not matched to a gene; V was cut back by 0 bases and J by 6 bases. The germline V gene encodes CDR1 SGHTA and CDR2 FQGNSA. This CDR3 spans 15 amino acids. The CDR3: CASSLAPLAGGEQYF. In DNA, the CDR3 is TGTGCCAGCAGCTTAGCGCCACTAGCGGGTGGCGAGCAGTACTTC.

The V and J genes are TRBV9 and TRBJ2-5; 10 bases align to TRBD2. This CDR3 contains 16 residues. Trimming at V came to 3 bases and at J to 2 bases, leaving 7 bases not matched to a gene. Per the germline V gene, CDR1 is SGDLS and CDR2 is YYNGEE. CDR3 DNA: TGTGCCAGCAGCGGTCTTTCAGCGGGGGGGCAAGAGACCCAGTACTTC. Its translation: CASSGLSAGGQETQYF. Based on the CDR3 plus reference TRBV9 and TRBJ2-5, the full variable domain is DSGVTQTPKHLITATGQRVTLRCSPRSGDLSVYWYQQSLDQGLQFLIQYYNGEERAKGNILERFSAQQFPDLHSELNLSSLELGDSALYFCASSGLSAGGQETQYFGPGTRLLVL.

V and J are TRBV19 and TRBJ1-5; 9 nucleotides agree with TRBD1. The V segment lost 4 bases and the J segment 7 bases; nucleotides outside the gene matches: 8. Looked up from germline, CDR1 is LNHDA and CDR2 is SQIVND (reference sequence). There are 15 residues in the CDR3. The CDR3 nucleotides are TGTGCCAGTAGTACGATTACAGGGGGCGGCCAGCCCCAGCATTTT. This translates into CASSTITGGGQPQHF.

V usage is TRBV7-3 and J usage is TRBJ2-3, with D tentatively TRBD2 (5 bases). The ends were cut back, 5 bases at V and 1 base at J, with 13 bases in the middle. Germline assignment: CDR1 SGHTA and CDR2 FQGTGA. The CDR3 loop spans 15 amino acids. CDR3 loop: CASSPLRGGTDTQYF. CDR3 sequence (DNA): TGTGCCAGCAGCCCCCTCCGGGGAGGCACAGATACGCAGTATTTT.

The chain couples TRBV5-5 to TRBJ2-1, with D hard to call. This CDR3 spans 11 amino acids. Between the trimmed V and J ends, which lost 0 bases and 7 bases, there was a span of 2 bases. Germline CDR1 is SGHKS and CDR2 is YYEKEE (reference sequence). This CDR3 is CASSLANEQFF. The CDR3 region has the DNA TGTGCCAGCAGCTTGGCTAATGAGCAGTTCTTC.

This clone came up many times. V usage is TRBV7-8 and J usage is TRBJ1-3, with D unresolved. Trimming took off 5 bases at V and 4 bases at J, with 18 bases between the two ends. Germline V gene data show CDR1 as SGHVS and CDR2 as FQNEAQ. This CDR3 contains 16 residues. In DNA form, the CDR3 reads TGTGCCAGCAGCCTCCGGGGTCCCGGTTCCGGAAACACCATATATTTT. Residues: CASSLRGPGSGNTIYF.

This clone has just a few counts. The chain carries TRBV27 and TRBJ1-5; D might be TRBD1 (5 bases). Germline V lookup: CDR1 MNHEY, CDR2 SMNVEV (reference sequence). The CDR3 totals 14 residues. Trimming shortened V by 6 bases and J by 3 bases, and 12 bases separated the two germline ends. CDR3: CASRIGQSNQPQHF. CDR3 coding DNA: TGTGCCAGCAGAATCGGACAATCCAATCAGCCCCAGCATTTT.

This clone was recorded once. The V call is TRBV11-2, the J call TRBJ2-7; 7 bases fit TRBD1. J was trimmed by 3 bases and V by 2 bases; bases with no gene match: 7. The CDR3 contains 15 residues. Germline V gives CDR1 SGHAT, CDR2 FQNNGV. CDR3 loop: CASSLSRTGHYEQYF. The CDR3 DNA follows: TGTGCCAGCAGCTTAAGCCGGACAGGACACTACGAGCAGTACTTC.

Sample share makes this clone medium-sized. Germline and junction disagree at one end, which may indicate a read error. CDR3 DNA: TGCGCCAGCAGACAAGGGACAGCTGAAAAACTGTTTTTT. Its translation: CASRQGTAEKLFF. This chain connects TRBV4-1 to TRBJ1-4, with 7 positions matching TRBD1. CDR3 length: 13 amino acids. CDR1 MGHRA and CDR2 YSYEKL come from the germline V gene.

This chain joins TRBV6-5 and TRBJ2-5; 7 nucleotides align to TRBD1. Germline V gene sequence: CDR1 MNHEY, CDR2 SVGAGI. Trimming cost V 0 bases and J 1 base; bases outside gene matches: 5. This CDR3 spans 16 amino acids. The CDR3: CASSYSRQGSQETQYF. The CDR3 DNA follows: TGTGCCAGCAGTTACTCCCGACAGGGCTCCCAAGAGACCCAGTACTTC.

The rearrangement joins TRBV5-1 to TRBJ2-3, with D hard to call. V lost 0 bases and J 2 bases, leaving 19 bases between the germline ends. The germline V gene encodes CDR1 SGHRS and CDR2 YFSETQ. The CDR3 covers 18 residues. This CDR3 is CASSLAGRALGFTDTQYF. The CDR3 coding sequence is TGCGCCAGCAGCTTGGCGGGTAGAGCTCTTGGATTCACAGATACGCAGTATTTT.

The CDR3 loop reads CASSIISSAKNIQYF. CDR3 sequence (DNA): TGTGCCAGTAGCATAATTTCGTCAGCCAAAAACATTCAGTACTTC. V gene TRBV19 combines with J gene TRBJ2-4; the D is unclear. Germline loops: CDR1 LNHDA, CDR2 SQIVND (reference sequence). Trimming shortened V by 6 bases and J by 0 bases, and 12 bases separated the two germline ends. This CDR3 is 15 amino acids long. The full variable domain, completed using reference TRBV19 and TRBJ2-4, is DGGITQSPKYLFRKEGQNVTLSCEQNLNHDAMYWYRQDPGQGLRLIYYSQIVNDFQKGDIAEGYSVSREKKESFPLTVTSAQKNPTAFYLCASSIISSAKNIQYFGAGTRLSVL.

The chain has TRBV7-9 and TRBJ2-5; D might be TRBD1 (6 bases). Trimming pared 2 bases from V and 3 bases from J, leaving 16 bases between. CDR1 SEHNR and CDR2 FQNEAQ come from the germline V gene (reference sequence). This CDR3 spans 16 amino acids. The CDR3 reads CASSLPQGWMEETQYF. CDR3 nucleotides: TGTGCCAGCAGCTTACCACAGGGTTGGATGGAAGAGACCCAGTACTTC.

The V call is TRBV7-8, the J call TRBJ2-3; possible D gene TRBD1, 5 bases. The CDR3 spans 15 residues. CDR1 is SGHVS, CDR2 FQNEAQ, per germline. The V end lost 5 bases, the J end lost 2 bases, and 14 bases lay between the germline ends. CDR3 residues: CASSPRQGPTDTQYF. Here the CDR3 DNA reads TGTGCCAGCAGCCCTCGCCAGGGCCCCACAGATACGCAGTATTTT.

The chain links TRBV10-3 to TRBJ2-2; no reliable D call. The CDR3 sequence is 14 residues long. Trimming took 4 bases from V and 3 from J, leaving 9 bases between them. Germline CDR1 ENHRY, CDR2 SYGVKD. The CDR3 loop reads CAISVRFYTGELFF. In DNA, the CDR3 is TGTGCCATCAGTGTCCGGTTTTACACCGGGGAGCTGTTTTTT.

The CDR3: CAISSRREGPHNEQFF. The DNA for the CDR3 is TGTGCCATCAGTTCTCGACGGGAGGGCCCCCACAATGAGCAGTTCTTC. V and J are TRBV10-3 and TRBJ2-1; 8 nucleotides agree with TRBD2. Germline V gene data show CDR1 as ENHRY and CDR2 as SYGVKD. J lost 5 bases, V lost 5 bases, and 11 bases had no gene match. The CDR3 is 16 amino acids.

This chain joins TRBV9 and TRBJ1-1; weak D call: TRBD1 (6 bases). This CDR3 region has 17 residues. The V and J ends lost 0 bases and 3 bases respectively, with 18 bases between them. CDR1 SGDLS and CDR2 YYNGEE come from the germline V gene. In DNA, the CDR3 is TGTGCCAGCAGCGTAGGTCAGGGGTTGAGTAGGTACACTGAAGCTTTCTTT. Its protein product is CASSVGQGLSRYTEAFF.

The rearrangement joins TRBV5-6 to TRBJ2-7; a possible D gene is TRBD1 (5 bases). Germline V lookup: CDR1 SGHDT, CDR2 YYEEEE. CDR3 size: 19 residues. V dropped 0 bases and J dropped 0 bases, with 22 bases sitting between them. CDR3 bases: TGTGCCAGCAGCTTGGCCGAGACAGACTTTGTTTTCAGCTCCTACGAGCAGTACTTC. This sequence encodes CASSLAETDFVFSSYEQYF.

In this sample, this clone turned up once. The V call is TRBV5-1, the J call TRBJ2-2; the D gene is possibly TRBD2 (7 bases). V lost 9 bases and J 5 bases, leaving 20 bases between the germline ends. Per the germline V gene, CDR1 is SGHRS and CDR2 is YFSETQ. This CDR3 is 15 amino acids long. CDR3 sequence reads: CATKGGDYGTGELFF. In nucleotides, the CDR3 is TGCGCCACCAAGGGGGGGGATTATGGAACCGGGGAGCTGTTTTTT. The entire variable domain, with the rest obtained from reference TRBV5-1 and TRBJ2-2, is as follows: KAGVTQTPRYLIKTRGQQVTLSCSPISGHRSVSWYQQTPGQGLQFLFEYFSETQRNKGNFPGRFSGRQFSNSRSEMNVSTLELGDSALYLCATKGGDYGTGELFFGEGSRLTVL.